This TCR beta chain was observed in a study of T cell responses to AZD1222 COVID-19 vaccine. Worth noting for this clone: The target antigen is unknown.

Study-wide results and caveats: Among vaccine-associated CD4 TCRs, coverage spanned spike, with dominance at 160-218 and 743-854.

Clones were sequenced by immunoSEQ multiplex PCR, and TCRdb holds only the in-frame ones, with some missing. The sample includes more than 85,000 clones, about 91% of them seen just once. V gave up 8 bases and J gave up 7 bases; unmatched junction bases: 8. The CDR3 extends over 13 amino acids. CDR1 and CDR2 from the germline V gene are SNHLY and FYNNEI. Sequenced material: peripheral blood, taken 28 days after the second AZD1222 dose. This clonotype originated in an adult who received the AZD1222 COVID-19 vaccine. The chain carries TRBV2 and TRBJ2-7; 10 bases match TRBD2. The CDR3 DNA reads as TGTGCCAGCGGGGCTAGCGGGAGCAGTGAGCAGTACTTC. Encoded protein: CASGASGSSEQYF.